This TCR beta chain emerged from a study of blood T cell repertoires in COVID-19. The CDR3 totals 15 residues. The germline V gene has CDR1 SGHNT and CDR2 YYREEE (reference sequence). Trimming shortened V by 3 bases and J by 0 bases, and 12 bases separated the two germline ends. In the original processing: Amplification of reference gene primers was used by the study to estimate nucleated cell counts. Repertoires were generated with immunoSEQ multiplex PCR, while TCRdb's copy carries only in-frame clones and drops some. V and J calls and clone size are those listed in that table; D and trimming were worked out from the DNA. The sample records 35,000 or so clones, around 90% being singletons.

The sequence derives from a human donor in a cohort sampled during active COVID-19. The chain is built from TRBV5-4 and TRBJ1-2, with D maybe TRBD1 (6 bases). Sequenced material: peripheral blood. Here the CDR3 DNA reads TGTGCCAGCAGCTGGGGGCAGACACCTAACTATGGCTACACCTTC. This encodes CASSWGQTPNYGYTF. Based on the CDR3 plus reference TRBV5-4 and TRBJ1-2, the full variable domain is ETGVTQSPTHLIKTRGQQVTLRCSSQSGHNTVSWYQQALGQGPQFIFQYYREEENGRGNFPPRFSGLQFPNYSSELNVNALELDDSALYLCASSWGQTPNYGYTFGSGTRLTVV.